This T cell receptor beta chain was sequenced during a study of cytomegalovirus exposure and HLA in healthy donors. Use of 60 Vbeta and 13 Jbeta primers characterized the PCR. Authors' processing steps: A later analysis tallied 75 million to 80 million unique TCR beta chains, 10 million to 12 million of them shared. TCRdb's copy holds only in-frame clones and misses some; the assay was immunoSEQ multiplex PCR. That table gives V, J and clone size, and the DNA gave D and trimming. The sample lists about 35,000 clones, 80% seen once, with 5.5% to 7% in the top ten. Concerning this clone itself: Its antigen remains unknown.

The CDR3 totals 14 residues. V was cut by 5 bases and J by 4 bases, with 12 bases left in between. CDR1 SGHTA and CDR2 FQGTGA come from the germline V gene. Study results and caveats: Most subjects' HLA-A and HLA-B alleles were reportedly predicted from TCR beta sequences.

This TCR was recovered from a male donor in good health and CMV-seronegative. V usage is TRBV7-3 and J usage is TRBJ2-1; the D gene is possibly TRBD1 (6 bases). What was sequenced was PBMCs. The CDR3 loop reads CASSPQDSYNEQFF. As DNA, the CDR3 is TGTGCCAGCAGCCCCCAGGACAGTTACAATGAGCAGTTCTTC.